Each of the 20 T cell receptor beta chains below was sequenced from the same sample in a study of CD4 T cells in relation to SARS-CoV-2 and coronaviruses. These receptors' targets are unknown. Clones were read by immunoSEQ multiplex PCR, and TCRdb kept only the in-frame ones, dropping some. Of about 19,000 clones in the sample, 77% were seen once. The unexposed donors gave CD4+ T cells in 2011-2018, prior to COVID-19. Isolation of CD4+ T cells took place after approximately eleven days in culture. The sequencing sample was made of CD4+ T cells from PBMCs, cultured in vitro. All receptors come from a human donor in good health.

The CDR3 DNA sequence: TGTGCCAGAAGCTTGTGGGACAGGGGCCATAGCTCCTACAATGAGCAGTTCTTC. Encoded protein: CARSLWDRGHSSYNEQFF. V gene TRBV5-3 combines with J gene TRBJ2-1; 10 positions match TRBD1. TRBV5-3 is noted as an ORF with a role that remains uncertain. J gave up 0 bases and V 1 base, and 7 bases lay outside the gene matches. The CDR3 length is 18 residues.

The CDR3 region has the DNA TGTGCCAGCAGTGACTCGACAACTGGGGCCAACGTCCTGACTTTC. As protein: CASSDSTTGANVLTF. The chain combines TRBV6-4 with TRBJ2-6; D is ambiguous. There are 15 residues in the CDR3. Trimming left V 0 bases short and J 2 bases short, with 5 bases between. CDR1 is MRHNA, CDR2 SNTAGT, per germline.

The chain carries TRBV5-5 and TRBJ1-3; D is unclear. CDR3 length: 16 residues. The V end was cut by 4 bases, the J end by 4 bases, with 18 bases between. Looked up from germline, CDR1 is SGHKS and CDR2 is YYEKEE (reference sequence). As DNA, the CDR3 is TGTGCCAGCAGCCTATATGGACGGCCCCCAGGAAACACCATATATTTT. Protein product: CASSLYGRPPGNTIYF.

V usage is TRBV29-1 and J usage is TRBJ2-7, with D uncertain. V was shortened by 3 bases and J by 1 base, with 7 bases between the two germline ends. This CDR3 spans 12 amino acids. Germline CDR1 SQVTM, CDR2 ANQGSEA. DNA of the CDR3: TGCAGCGTTGATGACGGATCCTACGAGCAGTACTTC. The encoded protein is CSVDDGSYEQYF.

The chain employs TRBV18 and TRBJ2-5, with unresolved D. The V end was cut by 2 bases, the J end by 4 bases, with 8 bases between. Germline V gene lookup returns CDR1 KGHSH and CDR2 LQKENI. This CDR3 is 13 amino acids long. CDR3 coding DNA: TGTGCCAGCTCACCAGCGGCCGTAGAGACCCAGTACTTC. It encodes CASSPAAVETQYF.

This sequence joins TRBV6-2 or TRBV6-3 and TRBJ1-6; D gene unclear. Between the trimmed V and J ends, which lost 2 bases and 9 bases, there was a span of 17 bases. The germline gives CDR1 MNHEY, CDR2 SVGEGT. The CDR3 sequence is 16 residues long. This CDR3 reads CASSYPRADSSSPLHF. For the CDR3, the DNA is TGTGCCAGCAGTTACCCTCGCGCGGACTCGTCTTCACCCCTCCACTTT.

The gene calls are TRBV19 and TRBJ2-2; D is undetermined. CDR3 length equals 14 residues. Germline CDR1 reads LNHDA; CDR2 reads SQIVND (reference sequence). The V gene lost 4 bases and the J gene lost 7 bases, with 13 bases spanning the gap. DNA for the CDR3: TGTGCCAGTAGTACCGTGACTTTAGACGGGGAGCTGTTTTTT. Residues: CASSTVTLDGELFF.

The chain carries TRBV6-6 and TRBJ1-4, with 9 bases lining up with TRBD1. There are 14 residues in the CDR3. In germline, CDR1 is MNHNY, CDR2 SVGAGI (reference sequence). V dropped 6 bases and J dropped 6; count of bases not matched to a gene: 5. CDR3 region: CASSRGQGHEKLFF. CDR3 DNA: TGTGCCAGCAGCCGGGGACAGGGCCATGAAAAACTGTTTTTT.

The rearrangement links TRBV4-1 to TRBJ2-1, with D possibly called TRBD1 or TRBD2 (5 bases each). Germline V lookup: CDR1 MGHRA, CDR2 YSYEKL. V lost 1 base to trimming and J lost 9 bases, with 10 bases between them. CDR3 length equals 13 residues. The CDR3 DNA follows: TGCGCCAGCAGCCAAGTTATGGGGACTGAGCAGTTCTTC. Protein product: CASSQVMGTEQFF.

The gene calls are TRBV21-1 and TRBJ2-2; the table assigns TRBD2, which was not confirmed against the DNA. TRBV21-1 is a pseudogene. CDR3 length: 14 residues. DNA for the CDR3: TGTGCCAGCAATCTAGCGGAGAACACCGGGGAGCTGTTTTTT. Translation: CASNLAENTGELFF.

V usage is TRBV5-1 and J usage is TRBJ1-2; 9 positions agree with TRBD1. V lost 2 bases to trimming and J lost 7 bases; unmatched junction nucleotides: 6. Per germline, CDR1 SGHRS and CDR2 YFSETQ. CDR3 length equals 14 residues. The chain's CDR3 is CASSLRQGEGGYTF. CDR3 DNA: TGCGCCAGCAGCTTAAGACAGGGGGAGGGTGGCTACACCTTC.

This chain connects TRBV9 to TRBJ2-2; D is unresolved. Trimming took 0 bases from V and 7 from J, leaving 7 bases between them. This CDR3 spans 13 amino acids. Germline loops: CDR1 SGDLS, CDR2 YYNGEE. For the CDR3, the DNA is TGTGCCAGCAGCGTAGCAGATGTCGGGGAGCTGTTTTTT. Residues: CASSVADVGELFF.

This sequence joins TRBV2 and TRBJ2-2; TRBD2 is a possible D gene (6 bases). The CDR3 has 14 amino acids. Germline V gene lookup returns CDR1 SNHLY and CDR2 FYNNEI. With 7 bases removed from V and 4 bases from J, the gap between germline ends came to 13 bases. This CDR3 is CASKSPGGTGELFF. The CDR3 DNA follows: TGTGCCAGCAAAAGTCCCGGGGGCACCGGGGAGCTGTTTTTT.

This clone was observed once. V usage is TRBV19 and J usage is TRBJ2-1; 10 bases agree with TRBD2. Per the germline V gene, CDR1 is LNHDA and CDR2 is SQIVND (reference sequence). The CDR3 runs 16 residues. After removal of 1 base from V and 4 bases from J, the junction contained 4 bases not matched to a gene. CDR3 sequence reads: CASSIGASGGYNEQFF. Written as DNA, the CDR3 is TGTGCCAGTAGTATAGGGGCTAGCGGGGGATACAATGAGCAGTTCTTC. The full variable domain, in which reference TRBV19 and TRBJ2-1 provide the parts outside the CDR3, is DGGITQSPKYLFRKEGQNVTLSCEQNLNHDAMYWYRQDPGQGLRLIYYSQIVNDFQKGDIAEGYSVSREKKESFPLTVTSAQKNPTAFYLCASSIGASGGYNEQFFGPGTRLTVL.

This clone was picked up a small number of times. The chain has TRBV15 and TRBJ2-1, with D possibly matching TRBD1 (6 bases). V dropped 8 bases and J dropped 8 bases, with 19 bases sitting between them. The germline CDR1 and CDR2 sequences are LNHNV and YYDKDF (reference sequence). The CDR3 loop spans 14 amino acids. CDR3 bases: TGTGCCACCGGTATAAATTCAGGGGTCTATGAGCAGTTCTTC. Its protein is CATGINSGVYEQFF. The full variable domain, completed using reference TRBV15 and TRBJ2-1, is DAMVIQNPRYQVTQFGKPVTLSCSQTLNHNVMYWYQQKSSQAPKLLFHYYDKDFNNEADTPDNFQSRRPNTSFCFLDIRSPGLGDTAMYLCATGINSGVYEQFFGPGTRLTVL.

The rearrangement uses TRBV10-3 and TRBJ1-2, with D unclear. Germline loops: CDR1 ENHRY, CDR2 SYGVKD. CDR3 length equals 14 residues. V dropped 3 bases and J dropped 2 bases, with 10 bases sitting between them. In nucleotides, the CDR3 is TGTGCCATCAGTGAAGGGCAGGCGAACTATGGCTACACCTTC. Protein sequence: CAISEGQANYGYTF.

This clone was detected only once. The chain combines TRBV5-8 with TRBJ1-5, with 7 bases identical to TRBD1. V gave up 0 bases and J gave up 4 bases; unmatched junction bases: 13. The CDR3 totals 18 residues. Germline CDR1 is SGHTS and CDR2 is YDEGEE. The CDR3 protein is CASSLGDKQGLWNQPQHF. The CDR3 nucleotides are TGTGCCAGCAGCTTGGGGGACAAACAGGGGCTATGGAATCAGCCCCAGCATTTT.

Here the CDR3 DNA reads TGTGCCAGCAGCGCCGACCGCCGTGGCACCGGGGAGCTGTTTTTT. It is translated as CASSADRRGTGELFF. The V and J genes are TRBV9 and TRBJ2-2; D call uncertain. Trimming left V 3 bases short and J 4 bases short, with 13 bases between. This CDR3 has 15 residues. The V gene's germline CDR1 is SGDLS and CDR2 YYNGEE.

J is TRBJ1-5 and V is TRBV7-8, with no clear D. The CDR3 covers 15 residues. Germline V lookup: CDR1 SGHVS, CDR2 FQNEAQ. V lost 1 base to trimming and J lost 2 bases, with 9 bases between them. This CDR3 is CASSLEGLRNQPQHF. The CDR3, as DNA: TGTGCCAGCAGCTTAGAGGGTTTGCGCAATCAGCCCCAGCATTTT.

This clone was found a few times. The chain's CDR3 is CASSPHQRYTDTQYF. In DNA form, the CDR3 reads TGTGCCAGCAGCCCCCACCAGCGGTACACAGATACGCAGTATTTT. The chain joins TRBV2 to TRBJ2-3; perhaps TRBD2 as D (5 bases). The CDR3 is 15 residues long. Germline V gene lookup returns CDR1 SNHLY and CDR2 FYNNEI. Trimming shortened V by 6 bases and J by 2 bases, and 15 bases separated the two germline ends.